This T cell receptor (beta chain) was identified during a study of blood T cell repertoires in COVID-19. As for the study in general: From the United States, Italy and Spain came samples of acute and convalescent COVID-19.

As handled by the study authors: Counts of nucleated cells, estimated from reference gene primer amplification, were obtained. Libraries were prepared by immunoSEQ multiplex PCR; TCRdb keeps only in-frame clonotypes and omits some of them. Clone size and the V and J calls come from that table; the DNA yielded D and trimming. The sample comprises over 130,000 clones, approximately 84% of which are singletons, and 7.5% to 8.5% rests with the top ten. From germline, CDR1 is KGHSH and CDR2 LQKENI. V was cut by 2 bases and J by 6 bases, with 9 bases left in between. The CDR3 has 13 residues. The chain combines TRBV18 with TRBJ2-3; D call uncertain. The receptor's source is a human donor in a cohort sampled during active COVID-19. The sequenced material came from peripheral blood. The CDR3: CASSPTVRDTQYF. Here the CDR3 DNA reads TGTGCCAGCTCACCAACTGTCCGCGATACGCAGTATTTT. Full variable domain (outside the CDR3, taken from reference TRBV18 and TRBJ2-3): NAGVMQNPRHLVRRRGQEARLRCSPMKGHSHVYWYRQLPEEGLKFMVYLQKENIIDESGMPKERFSAEFPKEGPSILRIQQVVRGDSAAYFCASSPTVRDTQYFGPGTRLTVL.